Listed below are T cell receptor beta chains from one sample, sequenced in a study of blood T cell repertoires in COVID-19. Sequencing was performed with immunoSEQ multiplex PCR; in TCRdb, only in-frame clones are kept and a portion is missing. The data show around 99,000 clones, with over 65% seen just once and about 20% held by the top ten. Sequencing was done on a sample of peripheral blood. These receptors were obtained from a woman between 55 and 75 years old with acute or convalescent COVID-19. Both conserved end residues are part of each CDR3. A D gene is named only where the DNA matches it firmly. Expanded clones are given a class, and other clones once, few, many or no size at all.

>16|-|TRBV19|TRBJ1-5|-
TGTGCCAGTAGTGCCGGGTTGTATTATAGCAATCAGCCCCAGCATTTT
CASSAGLYYSNQPQHF
>18|TRBD1|TRBV19|TRBJ1-4|-
TGTGCCACGGGACCGGGACAGGCCCGCAAAACCCATAATGAAAAACTGTTTTTT
CATGPGQARKTHNEKLFF
>13|TRBD2|TRBV2|TRBJ2-1|-
TGTGCCAGCAGTCGGACTAGGACGAATGAGCAGTTCTTC
CASSRTRTNEQFF
>13|-|TRBV19|TRBJ1-1|few
TGTGCCAGTAGTATCGGGGAGGGTACTGAAGCTTTCTTT
CASSIGEGTEAFF
>13|-|TRBV18|TRBJ1-1|-
TGTGCCAGCTCACCAGGGAGCGACACTGAAGCTTTCTTT
CASSPGSDTEAFF
>14|-|TRBV5-6|TRBJ2-7|-
TGTGCCAGCAGCGAAGCAGGGTCCTACGGCGAGCAGTACTTC
CASSEAGSYGEQYF
>15|-|TRBV24-1|TRBJ1-1|-
TGTGCCACCAGTGATCCCAGGGTCTCGAACACTGAAGCTTTCTTT
CATSDPRVSNTEAFF
>13|TRBD1|TRBV28|TRBJ2-7|-
TGTGCCAGCAGGGAGACAGGGACCTACGAGCAGTACTTC
CASRETGTYEQYF
>16|TRBD1|TRBV24-1|TRBJ1-4|-
TGTGCCACCAGTGACCCCGGGACAGGGCCTCAAGAAAAACTGTTTTTT
CATSDPGTGPQEKLFF
>16|-|TRBV5-5|TRBJ1-5|-
TGTGCCAGCAGCTTGACGATCTTGGCGGGCAATCAGCCCCAGCATTTT
CASSLTILAGNQPQHF
>14|-|TRBV18|TRBJ1-1|-
TGTGCCAGCTCACCACCCGGCAGGGACACTGAAGCTTTCTTT
CASSPPGRDTEAFF
>15|TRBD1|TRBV18|TRBJ1-2|-
TGTGCCAGCTCAAGAGCCGGGACAGGAGTTTATGGCTACACCTTC
CASSRAGTGVYGYTF
>13|-|TRBV25-1|TRBJ1-2|few
TGTGCCAGCAGTGACCACTTACTCTATGGCTACACCTTC
CASSDHLLYGYTF
>14|-|TRBV2|TRBJ2-5|-
TGTGCCAGCAGTAAACAGGGAAATGGAGAGACCCAGTACTTC
CASSKQGNGETQYF
>12|-|TRBV6-1|TRBJ1-5|-
TGTGCCAGCAGTGAGTGGAGGCAGCCCCAGCATTTT
CASSEWRQPQHF
>15|TRBD1|TRBV19|TRBJ1-5|-
TGTGCCAGTAGTATTAGGACAGGGTTCCGGCAGCCCCAGCATTTT
CASSIRTGFRQPQHF
>16|-|TRBV18|TRBJ1-1|-
TGTGCCAGCTCACGTTCCCCGAGGATTGCGGACACTGAAGCTTTCTTT
CASSRSPRIADTEAFF
>15|TRBD1|TRBV28|TRBJ1-1|few
TGTGCCATCCGAGGCGCAGGGGGCTTGAACACTGAAGCTTTCTTT
CAIRGAGGLNTEAFF
>15|-|TRBV18|TRBJ2-7|-
TGTGCCAGCTCACCACCGATTGGGGCTGAGCGCGAGCAGTACTTC
CASSPPIGAEREQYF
>13|-|TRBV27|TRBJ1-1|-
TGTGCCAGCGCACGGTGGGGGGACACTGAAGCTTTCTTT
CASARWGDTEAFF
>16|TRBD2|TRBV6-5|TRBJ2-7|-
TGTGCCAGCAGTTACCGAGGTAGCGGGAGATTAGACGAGCAGTACTTC
CASSYRGSGRLDEQYF
>12|-|TRBV3-1/TRBV3-2|TRBJ1-1|-
TGTGCCCTCAGGGTGTGGGACACTGAAGCTTTCTTT
CALRVWDTEAFF
>15|-|TRBV2|TRBJ2-2|many
TGTGCCAGCAGTGAACAGGGAACGAACACCGGGGAGCTGTTTTTT
CASSEQGTNTGELFF
>13|-|TRBV5-4|TRBJ1-4|-
TGTGCCAGCAGCTTGAACAGGGTTGAAAAACTGTTTTTT
CASSLNRVEKLFF
>13|-|TRBV5-1|TRBJ2-5|-
TGCGCCAGCAACAAGGACGGAGGGGAGACCCAGTACTTC
CASNKDGGETQYF
>14|-|TRBV27|TRBJ1-1|-
TGTGCCAGCAACTCAGGGCCCTTGAACACTGAAGCTTTCTTT
CASNSGPLNTEAFF
>15|-|TRBV24-1|TRBJ2-2|-
TGTGCCACCAGTAAATTAGCGGAGAACACCGGGGAGCTGTTTTTT
CATSKLAENTGELFF
>16|TRBD2|TRBV6-2/TRBV6-3|TRBJ2-1|-
TGTGCCAGCAGTTACCGACTAGCGGGAGGGAAAAATGAGCAGTTCTTC
CASSYRLAGGKNEQFF
>14|-|TRBV5-1|TRBJ1-3|-
TGCGCCAGCAGCTTGGGGGCAGGGGCGGACACCATATATTTT
CASSLGAGADTIYF
>13|TRBD1|TRBV2|TRBJ1-1|-
TGTGCCAGCAGTGATGACAGGGCCACTGAAGCTTTCTTT
CASSDDRATEAFF
>16|-|TRBV4-1|TRBJ2-6|-
TGCGCCAGCAGCCGGGTGGGCTACTCTGGGGCCAACGTCCTGACTTTC
CASSRVGYSGANVLTF
>16|-|TRBV28|TRBJ1-2|-
TGTGCCAGCAGTCCCGGCTGGCCACAAATCAGGGGTTTCTACACCTTC
CASSPGWPQIRGFYTF
>13|TRBD1|TRBV7-2|TRBJ1-1|-
TGTGCCAGCAGCCCCGACAGGGCCACTGAAGCTTTCTTT
CASSPDRATEAFF
>13|TRBD1|TRBV5-5|TRBJ1-1|-
TGTGCCAGCAGCGAGGACAGGGGGGCTGGGGCTTTCTTT
CASSEDRGAGAFF
>16|TRBD1|TRBV6-5|TRBJ1-2|few
TGTGCCAGCAGTTACTCGCCCAGGGCAGGGGGATATGGCTACACCTTC
CASSYSPRAGGYGYTF
>15|TRBD2|TRBV6-5|TRBJ2-3|-
TGTGCCACCAAGCGGAGAGGTAGCGGGAGGGATACGCAGTATTTT
CATKRRGSGRDTQYF
>13|-|TRBV7-8|TRBJ1-2|-
TGTGCCAGCAGCCCCCGGTTGAAAATTGGCTACACCTTC
CASSPRLKIGYTF
>17|-|TRBV21-1|TRBJ2-5|-
TGTGCCAGCAGCAAAGGGTCAAGCGGGAGGGCCGGGGAGACCCAGTACTTC
CASSKGSSGRAGETQYF
>16|TRBD2|TRBV4-2|TRBJ2-1|-
TGTGCCAGCAGCCAAGATACGAGCGGGGGGCCGAGTGAGCAGTTCTTC
CASSQDTSGGPSEQFF
>13|-|TRBV7-2|TRBJ1-1|-
TGTGCCAGCAGCTTAGGTGAAAAGTCAGGGGCTTTCTTT
CASSLGEKSGAFF
>14|-|TRBV6-4|TRBJ2-7|-
TGTGCCAGCATTTCCAGGGCCTCCGTTTACGAGCAGTACTTC
CASISRASVYEQYF